This T cell receptor (beta chain) emerged from a study of T cell responses to AZD1222 COVID-19 vaccine. Overall study findings and caveats: An increase in Spike-specific TCR breadth and depth was observed after two AZD1222 doses. Close to half of spike-specific TCRs reportedly recognize unmutated variant regions. Repertoires were sampled only after the peak T cell response.

V was cut by 2 bases and J by 3 bases, with 11 bases left in between. Looked up from germline, CDR1 is GTSNPN and CDR2 is SVGIG (reference sequence). The CDR3 spans 13 residues. Assay: immunoSEQ multiplex PCR; the TCRdb copy retains only in-frame clones and omits some. The sample carries 25,000 to 40,000 clones, 85% to 90% recorded once. Concerning this clone: Its antigen is unidentified.

This clonotype originated in an adult who received the AZD1222 COVID-19 vaccine. The material sequenced was peripheral blood, taken 28 days after the second AZD1222 dose. The chain links TRBV30 to TRBJ2-7; no reliable D call. CDR3 protein: CAWSLVSYYEQYF. CDR3 nucleotide sequence: TGTGCCTGGAGTTTGGTCAGTTACTACGAGCAGTACTTC.